Below, 21 T cell receptor beta chains from the same sample are listed, as sequenced in a study of blood T cell repertoires in COVID-19. Assay: immunoSEQ multiplex PCR; the TCRdb copy retains only in-frame clones and omits some. The sample has over 150,000 clones; about four fifths are singletons. The source material was PBMCs or T cells enriched from blood (not recorded which). These TCRs come from a man between 35 and 55 years old who had recovered from COVID-19.

The chain is built from TRBV5-1 and TRBJ1-1, with TRBD1 matching over 7 bases. The germline gives CDR1 SGHRS, CDR2 YFSETQ. This CDR3 region has 19 residues. The junction had 14 bases not matched to a gene; V was cut back by 0 bases and J by 0 bases. The CDR3 coding sequence is TGCGCCAGCAGCTTGGGGATCTTTGCCGGGACAGAGATGAACACTGAAGCTTTCTTT. This codes for CASSLGIFAGTEMNTEAFF. Combining the CDR3 with reference TRBV5-1 and TRBJ1-1 gives the whole variable domain KAGVTQTPRYLIKTRGQQVTLSCSPISGHRSVSWYQQTPGQGLQFLFEYFSETQRNKGNFPGRFSGRQFSNSRSEMNVSTLELGDSALYLCASSLGIFAGTEMNTEAFFGQGTRLTVV.

The chain has TRBV2 and TRBJ2-1; 7 bases match TRBD2. This CDR3 has 13 residues. The germline V gene has CDR1 SNHLY and CDR2 FYNNEI. V was pared by 8 bases and J by 2 bases, with 3 bases of the junction left unmatched. CDR3: CASLAGPYNEQFF. DNA of the CDR3: TGTGCCAGCTTAGCGGGCCCCTACAATGAGCAGTTCTTC.

The chain joins TRBV5-6 to TRBJ1-5; maybe TRBD1 (5 bases). The CDR3 has 14 residues. Germline lookup yields CDR1 SGHDT and CDR2 YYEEEE. V was trimmed by 2 bases and J by 7 bases, leaving 13 bases between them. The CDR3 loop is CASSFGQGRQPQHF. The DNA of the CDR3 is TGTGCCAGCAGCTTTGGGCAGGGCAGGCAGCCCCAGCATTTT.

The chain couples TRBV9 to TRBJ2-1, with 10 nucleotides matching TRBD2. Germline V gene lookup returns CDR1 SGDLS and CDR2 YYNGEE. CDR3 length: 15 amino acids. V gave up 3 bases and J gave up 4 bases; unmatched junction bases: 4. CDR3 loop: CASSAGTSEYNEQFF. The CDR3 DNA reads TGTGCCAGCAGCGCTGGGACTAGCGAGTACAATGAGCAGTTCTTC.

In DNA form, the CDR3 reads TGCGCCAGCAACCTAGCGGGATGGGCTCATGAGCAGTTCTTC. Translating it yields CASNLAGWAHEQFF. This chain connects TRBV10-2 to TRBJ2-1; 9 nucleotides line up with TRBD2. Germline-derived CDR1 and CDR2 are WSHSY and SAAADI. J was trimmed by 8 bases and V by 7 bases; bases with no gene match: 9. The CDR3 is 14 amino acids.

Only one count was recorded for this clone. This chain links TRBV7-8 with TRBJ2-5, with D tentatively TRBD1 (7 bases). Germline CDR1 SGHVS, CDR2 FQNEAQ. This CDR3 has 15 residues. V lost 6 bases to trimming and J lost 1 base, with 15 bases between them. The CDR3 sequence is CASSYYQGGQETQYF. The CDR3 DNA reads TGTGCCAGCAGTTATTATCAGGGGGGCCAAGAGACCCAGTACTTC.

This sequence joins TRBV2 and TRBJ1-1, with D maybe TRBD1 (6 bases). Deletions cut 7 bases from V and 9 bases from J, with 12 bases between. From germline, CDR1 is SNHLY and CDR2 FYNNEI. The CDR3 is made up of 11 amino acids. CDR3 DNA sequence: TGTGCCAGCACACCGGGGGGGCAAGCTTTCTTT. Its translation: CASTPGGQAFF.

The chain carries TRBV19 and TRBJ2-2, with D perhaps TRBD2 (6 bases). Per the germline V gene, CDR1 is LNHDA and CDR2 is SQIVND (reference sequence). CDR3 length equals 16 residues. Between the trimmed V and J ends, which lost 1 base and 4 bases, there was a span of 13 bases. The CDR3 is CASSIGLARGTGELFF. The CDR3 nucleotides read TGTGCCAGTAGTATAGGGCTAGCGAGGGGCACCGGGGAGCTGTTTTTT.

In this sample, this clone turned up once. The V gene is TRBV12-3 or TRBV12-4, the J gene TRBJ2-2; possibly TRBD1 for D (6 bases). This CDR3 comprises 13 residues. V lost 7 bases and J lost 4, with 10 bases in between. The CDR3 DNA is TGTGCCAGCACCCCGACAGGCACCGGGGAGCTGTTTTTT. Amino acid sequence: CASTPTGTGELFF.

This chain connects TRBV3-1 (or the pseudogene TRBV3-2) to TRBJ1-3; D unresolved. The CDR3 length is 15 residues. V gave up 0 bases and J gave up 2 bases, with 8 bases separating them. The V gene's germline CDR1 is LGHDT and CDR2 YNNKEL (reference sequence). CDR3 bases: TGTGCCAGCAGCCAAGAGTATCTTACTGGAAACACCATATATTTT. Its protein product is CASSQEYLTGNTIYF.

This clone was seen once. For the CDR3, the DNA is TGCGCCAGCAGCCAAGATTATTTTAGCAATCAGCCCCAGCATTTT. Its protein product is CASSQDYFSNQPQHF. The gene calls are TRBV4-3 and TRBJ1-5; D gene ambiguous. Germline CDR1 LGHNA, CDR2 YSLEER. V lost 0 bases, J lost 0 bases, and 6 bases lay in between. The CDR3 covers 15 residues.

The gene calls are TRBV13 and TRBJ2-3; 7 positions match TRBD2. The CDR3 runs 17 residues. Germline trimming cut 5 bases from V and 2 bases from J; bases unmatched to any gene: 13. Germline values: CDR1 PRHDT, CDR2 FYEKMQ (reference sequence). CDR3 nucleotide sequence: TGTGCCAGCAGCCTCGGCGGGCTAGCGGCCACCACAGATACGCAGTATTTT. This codes for CASSLGGLAATTDTQYF.

The gene calls are TRBV11-1 and TRBJ2-1, with 15 bases aligning to TRBD2. CDR3 length: 16 residues. J lost 9 bases, V lost 5 bases, and 8 bases had no gene match. Germline loops: CDR1 SGHAT, CDR2 FQDESV (reference sequence). The CDR3 nucleotides are TGTGCCAGCAGCGCGGGGACTAGCGGGAGGCCGGGTGAGCAGTTCTTC. Translation gives CASSAGTSGRPGEQFF.

The chain links TRBV12-3 or TRBV12-4 to TRBJ2-2, with 7 bases aligning to TRBD1. The CDR3 covers 13 residues. Trimming cost V 5 bases and J 7 bases; bases outside gene matches: 4. The CDR3 coding sequence is TGTGCCAGCAGTAATCACAGGGGCGGGGAGCTGTTTTTT. Residues: CASSNHRGGELFF.

The chain has TRBV6-2 or TRBV6-3 and TRBJ1-5; D remains unclear. V was trimmed by 0 bases and J by 6 bases, leaving 9 bases between them. There are 14 residues in the CDR3. Germline CDR1 is MNHEY and CDR2 is SVGEGT. In nucleotides, the CDR3 is TGTGCCAGCAGTTACTCGGGCAGCGGTCAGCCCCAGCATTTT. Protein: CASSYSGSGQPQHF.

The DNA for the CDR3 is TGTGCCGCCTCCCGGGTAGCGGGAGACACCGGGGAGCTGTTTTTT. Protein product: CAASRVAGDTGELFF. The chain combines TRBV6-5 with TRBJ2-2, with TRBD2 matching 9 bases. This CDR3 region has 15 residues. Trimming cost V 11 bases and J 3 bases; bases outside gene matches: 10. CDR1 is MNHEY, CDR2 SVGAGI, per germline.

This chain links TRBV28 with TRBJ2-2; possibly TRBD1 for D (6 bases). This CDR3 spans 15 amino acids. Germline CDR1 MDHEN, CDR2 SYDVKM. V lost 4 bases, J lost 4 bases, and 13 bases lay in between. CDR3 residues: CASSSSGQSTGELFF. The CDR3 bases are TGTGCCAGCAGTTCGTCCGGACAGAGCACCGGGGAGCTGTTTTTT.

The chain links TRBV28 to TRBJ1-5, with D possibly being TRBD1 (6 bases). The CDR3 totals 17 residues. Germline CDR1 and CDR2: MDHEN and SYDVKM. V was cut by 5 bases and J by 2 bases, with 19 bases left in between. The CDR3 spells CASSAPGGAGGNQPQHF. In DNA, the CDR3 is TGTGCCAGCAGTGCCCCGGGGGGGGCCGGGGGCAATCAGCCCCAGCATTTT.

The rearrangement links TRBV19 to TRBJ1-2; 7 bases fit TRBD1. This CDR3 is 17 amino acids long. Germline trimming cut 5 bases from V and 4 bases from J; bases unmatched to any gene: 16. Germline CDR1 and CDR2: LNHDA and SQIVND (reference sequence). The CDR3 nucleotides read TGTGCCAGTAGTTCTTCCGACAGGGCGAAAAACCTCTATGGCTACACCTTC. This codes for CASSSSDRAKNLYGYTF.

This clone appeared once. This sequence joins TRBV19 and TRBJ1-1; the D gene is possibly TRBD1 (5 bases). This CDR3 spans 16 amino acids. Germline CDR1 reads LNHDA; CDR2 reads SQIVND (reference sequence). V lost 1 base, J lost 0 bases, and 12 bases lay in between. CDR3 amino acids: CASSIGYGGMNTEAFF. The CDR3 nucleotides read TGTGCCAGTAGTATAGGGTACGGGGGTATGAACACTGAAGCTTTCTTT.

The V call is TRBV21-1, the J call TRBJ1-6; TRBD1 is the table's D call, not checked against the DNA. TRBV21-1 constitutes a pseudogene. There are 14 residues in the CDR3. The CDR3 bases are TGTGCCAGCAGAATACAGGGGGCAGGTTCACCCCTCCACTTT. It translates to CASRIQGAGSPLHF.